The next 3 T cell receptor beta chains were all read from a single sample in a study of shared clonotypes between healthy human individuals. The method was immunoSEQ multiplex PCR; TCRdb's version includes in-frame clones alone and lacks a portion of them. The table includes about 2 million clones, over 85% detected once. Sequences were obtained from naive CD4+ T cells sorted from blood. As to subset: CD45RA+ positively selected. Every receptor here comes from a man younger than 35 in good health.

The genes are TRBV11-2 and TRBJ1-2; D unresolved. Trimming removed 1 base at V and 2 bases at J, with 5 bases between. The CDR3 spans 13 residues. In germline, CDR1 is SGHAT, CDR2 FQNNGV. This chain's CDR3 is CASSLGLNYGYTF. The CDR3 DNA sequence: TGTGCCAGCAGCTTAGGACTGAACTATGGCTACACCTTC.

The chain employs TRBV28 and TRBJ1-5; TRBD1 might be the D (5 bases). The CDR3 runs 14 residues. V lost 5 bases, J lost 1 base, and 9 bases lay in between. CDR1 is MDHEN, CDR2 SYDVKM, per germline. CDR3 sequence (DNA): TGTGCCAGCAGTACGGGGGGAAGCAATCAGCCCCAGCATTTT. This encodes CASSTGGSNQPQHF.

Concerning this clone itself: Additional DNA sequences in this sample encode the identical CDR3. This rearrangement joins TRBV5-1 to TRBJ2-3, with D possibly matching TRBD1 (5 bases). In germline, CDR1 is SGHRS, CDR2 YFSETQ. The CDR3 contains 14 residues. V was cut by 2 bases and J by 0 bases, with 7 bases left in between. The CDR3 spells CASSFRQSTDTQYF. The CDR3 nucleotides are TGCGCCAGCAGCTTCCGACAGAGCACAGATACGCAGTATTTT.